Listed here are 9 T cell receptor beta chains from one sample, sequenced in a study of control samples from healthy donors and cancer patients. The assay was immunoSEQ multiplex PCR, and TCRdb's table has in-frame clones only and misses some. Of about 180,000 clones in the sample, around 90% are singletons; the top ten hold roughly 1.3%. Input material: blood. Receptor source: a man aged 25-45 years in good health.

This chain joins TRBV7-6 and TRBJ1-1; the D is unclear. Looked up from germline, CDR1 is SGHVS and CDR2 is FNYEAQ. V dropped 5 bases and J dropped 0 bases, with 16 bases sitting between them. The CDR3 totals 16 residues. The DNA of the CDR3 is TGTGCCAGCAGCCAGAGTTGGCAGACACTGAACACTGAAGCTTTCTTT. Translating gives CASSQSWQTLNTEAFF. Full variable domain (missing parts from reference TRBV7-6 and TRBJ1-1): GAGVSQSPRYKVTKRGQDVALRCDPISGHVSLYWYRQALGQGPEFLTYFNYEAQQDKSGLPNDRFSAERPEGSISTLTIQRTEQRDSAMYRCASSQSWQTLNTEAFFGQGTRLTVV.

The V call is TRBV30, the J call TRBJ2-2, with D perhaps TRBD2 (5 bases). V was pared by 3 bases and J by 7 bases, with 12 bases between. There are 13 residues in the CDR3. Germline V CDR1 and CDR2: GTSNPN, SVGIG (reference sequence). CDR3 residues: CAWSFGMGGELFF. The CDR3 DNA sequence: TGTGCCTGGAGCTTCGGGATGGGCGGGGAGCTGTTTTTT.

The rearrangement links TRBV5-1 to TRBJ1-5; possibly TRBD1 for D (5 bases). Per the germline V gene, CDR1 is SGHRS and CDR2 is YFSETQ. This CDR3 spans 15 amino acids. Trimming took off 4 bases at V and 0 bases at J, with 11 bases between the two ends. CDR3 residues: CASSLDSYSNQPQHF. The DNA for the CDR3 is TGCGCCAGCAGCCTAGACAGCTATAGCAATCAGCCCCAGCATTTT.

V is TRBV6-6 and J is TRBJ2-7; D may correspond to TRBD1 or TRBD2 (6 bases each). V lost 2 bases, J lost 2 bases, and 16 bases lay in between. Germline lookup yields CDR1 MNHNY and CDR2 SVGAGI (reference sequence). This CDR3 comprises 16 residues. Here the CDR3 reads CASSYTGRWDPYEQYF. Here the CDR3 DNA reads TGTGCCAGCAGTTACACAGGGAGGTGGGACCCCTACGAGCAGTACTTC.

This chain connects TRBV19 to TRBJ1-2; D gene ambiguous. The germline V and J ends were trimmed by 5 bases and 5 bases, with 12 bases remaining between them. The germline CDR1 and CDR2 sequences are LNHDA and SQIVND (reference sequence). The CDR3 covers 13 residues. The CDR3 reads CASSENSVYGYTF. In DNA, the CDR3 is TGTGCCAGTAGTGAAAACAGCGTTTATGGCTACACCTTC. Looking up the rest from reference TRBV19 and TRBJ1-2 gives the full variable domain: DGGITQSPKYLFRKEGQNVTLSCEQNLNHDAMYWYRQDPGQGLRLIYYSQIVNDFQKGDIAEGYSVSREKKESFPLTVTSAQKNPTAFYLCASSENSVYGYTFGSGTRLTVV.

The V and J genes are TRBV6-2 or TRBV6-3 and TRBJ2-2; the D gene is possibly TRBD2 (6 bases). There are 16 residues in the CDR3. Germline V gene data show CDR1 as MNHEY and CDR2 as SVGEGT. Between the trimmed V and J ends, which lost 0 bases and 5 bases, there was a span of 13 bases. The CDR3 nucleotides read TGTGCCAGCAGTTACTCGTGGGCAGGGAGGACCGGGGAGCTGTTTTTT. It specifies CASSYSWAGRTGELFF.

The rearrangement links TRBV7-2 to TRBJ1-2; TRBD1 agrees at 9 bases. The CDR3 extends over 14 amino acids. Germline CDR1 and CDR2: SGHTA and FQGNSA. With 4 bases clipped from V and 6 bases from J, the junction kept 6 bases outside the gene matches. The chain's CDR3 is CASSWGQGSHGYTF. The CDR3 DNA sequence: TGTGCCAGCAGCTGGGGACAGGGTAGCCATGGCTACACCTTC.

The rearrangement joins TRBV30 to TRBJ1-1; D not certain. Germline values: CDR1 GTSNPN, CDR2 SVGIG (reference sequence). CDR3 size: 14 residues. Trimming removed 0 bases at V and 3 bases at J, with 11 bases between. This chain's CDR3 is CAWSVDLGYTEAFF. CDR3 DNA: TGTGCCTGGAGTGTAGATTTGGGGTACACTGAAGCTTTCTTT.

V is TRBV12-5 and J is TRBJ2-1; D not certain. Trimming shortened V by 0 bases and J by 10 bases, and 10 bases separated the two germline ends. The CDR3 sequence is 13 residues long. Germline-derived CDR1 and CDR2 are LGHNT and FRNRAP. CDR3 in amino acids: CASGLVSVREQFF. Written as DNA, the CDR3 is TGTGCTAGTGGTTTGGTCAGTGTCAGGGAGCAGTTCTTC.